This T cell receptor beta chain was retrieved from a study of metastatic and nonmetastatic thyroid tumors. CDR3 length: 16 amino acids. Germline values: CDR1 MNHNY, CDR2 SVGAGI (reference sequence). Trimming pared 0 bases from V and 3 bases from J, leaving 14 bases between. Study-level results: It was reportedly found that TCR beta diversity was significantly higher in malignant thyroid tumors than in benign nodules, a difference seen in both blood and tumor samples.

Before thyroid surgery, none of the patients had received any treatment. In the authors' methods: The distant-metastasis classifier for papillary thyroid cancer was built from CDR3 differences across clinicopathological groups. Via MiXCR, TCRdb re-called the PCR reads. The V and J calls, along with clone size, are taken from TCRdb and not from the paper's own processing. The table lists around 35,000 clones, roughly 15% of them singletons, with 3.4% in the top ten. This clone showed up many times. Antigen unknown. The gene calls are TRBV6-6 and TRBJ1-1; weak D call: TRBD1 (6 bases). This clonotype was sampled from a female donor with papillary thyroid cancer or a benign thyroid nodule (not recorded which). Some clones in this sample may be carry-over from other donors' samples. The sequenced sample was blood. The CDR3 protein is CASSYSRPGGHTEAFF. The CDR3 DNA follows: TGTGCCAGCAGTTACTCGCGTCCGGGGGGGCACACTGAAGCTTTCTTT.